Listed below are T cell receptor beta chains from one sample, sequenced in a study of molecular identifiers for immune sequencing clone quantification. TCRdb passed the PCR reads through MiXCR, listing each CDR3 protein once. The repertoire holds about 300,000 distinct CDR3 sequences, with over 20% as singletons. The sample consisted of naive CD8+ T cells from blood, with Jurkat cell RNA spiked in. These receptor sequences come from a human donor in good health. Some libraries in this study had Jurkat cell RNA spiked in. Each CDR3 is given without its conserved first and last residue.

j_gene,v_gene,CDR3aa
TRBJ2-1,TRBV11-2,ASSFPSTGRAENYNEQF
TRBJ2-3,TRBV28,ASSPLAGAPDTQY
TRBJ2-5,TRBV19,ASSNQGSGGSLVETQY
TRBJ1-2,TRBV29-1,SVEGLDGYT
TRBJ1-1,TRBV5-1,ASSWNVDRSNTEAF
TRBJ2-7,TRBV19,ASTIWGRHESYEQY
TRBJ2-1,TRBV10-3,ATSVSYNEQF
TRBJ2-3,TRBV7-2,ASSLIVGGPADAQY
TRBJ2-5,TRBV13,ASSPGQVATQY
TRBJ1-3,TRBV29-1,SPLVGNTIY
TRBJ1-1,TRBV28,ASSAGTGRTEAF
TRBJ2-4,TRBV7-9,ASSDSGPKNIQY
TRBJ2-7,TRBV27,ASSSRTEQY
TRBJ1-1,TRBV4-1,ASRNRGQDTEAF
TRBJ2-2,TRBV4-3,ASSQERIATGANTGELF